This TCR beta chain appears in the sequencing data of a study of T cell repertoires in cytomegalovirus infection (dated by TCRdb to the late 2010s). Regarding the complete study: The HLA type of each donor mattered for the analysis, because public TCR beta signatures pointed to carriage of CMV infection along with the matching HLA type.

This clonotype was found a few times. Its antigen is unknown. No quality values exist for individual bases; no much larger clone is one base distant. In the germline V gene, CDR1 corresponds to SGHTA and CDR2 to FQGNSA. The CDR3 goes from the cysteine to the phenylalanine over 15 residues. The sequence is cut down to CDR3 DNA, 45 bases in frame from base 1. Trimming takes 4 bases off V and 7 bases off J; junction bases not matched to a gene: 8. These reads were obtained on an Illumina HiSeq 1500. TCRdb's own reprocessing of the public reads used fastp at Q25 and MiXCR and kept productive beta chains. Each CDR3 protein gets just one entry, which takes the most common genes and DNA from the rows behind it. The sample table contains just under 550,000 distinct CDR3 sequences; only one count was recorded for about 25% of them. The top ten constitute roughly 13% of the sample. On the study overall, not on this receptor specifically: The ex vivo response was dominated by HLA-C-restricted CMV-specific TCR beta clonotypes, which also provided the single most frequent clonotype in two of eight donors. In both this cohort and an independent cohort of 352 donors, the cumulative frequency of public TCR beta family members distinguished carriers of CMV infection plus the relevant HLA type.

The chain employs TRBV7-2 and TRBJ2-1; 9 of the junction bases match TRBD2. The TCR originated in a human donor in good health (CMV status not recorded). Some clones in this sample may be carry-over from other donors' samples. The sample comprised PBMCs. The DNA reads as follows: TGTGCCAGCAGCTCACCGGGACTAGCTTGGAATGAGCAGTTCTTC. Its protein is CASSSPGLAWNEQFF.